The 2 T cell receptor beta chains presented below share a single source sample, sequenced in a study of T cell responses to AZD1222 COVID-19 vaccine. Clones were read by immunoSEQ multiplex PCR, and TCRdb kept only the in-frame ones, dropping some. The sample records some 96,000 clones, just under 90% being singletons. Sequences were derived from peripheral blood, sampled on day 0 of AZD1222 vaccination. Receptors originate from an adult in good health.

This clone showed up just a few times. The chain recombines TRBV4-3 with TRBJ1-2; the D is unclear. The germline V and J ends were trimmed by 0 bases and 4 bases, with 12 bases remaining between them. Looked up from germline, CDR1 is LGHNA and CDR2 is YSLEER. This CDR3 comprises 15 residues. CDR3 sequence: CASSQDVGNPYGYTF. The CDR3, as DNA: TGCGCCAGCAGCCAAGACGTAGGGAACCCCTATGGCTACACCTTC.

The rearrangement joins TRBV6-4 to TRBJ2-2; TRBD1 matches at 7 bases. The ends lost 4 bases at V and 6 bases at J; junction bases unmatched: 8. The CDR3 totals 15 residues. The germline V gene has CDR1 MRHNA and CDR2 SNTAGT. CDR3 bases: TGTGCCAGCAGTGCGCAGGGGGTTAACGCCGGGGAGCTGTTTTTT. It encodes CASSAQGVNAGELFF.